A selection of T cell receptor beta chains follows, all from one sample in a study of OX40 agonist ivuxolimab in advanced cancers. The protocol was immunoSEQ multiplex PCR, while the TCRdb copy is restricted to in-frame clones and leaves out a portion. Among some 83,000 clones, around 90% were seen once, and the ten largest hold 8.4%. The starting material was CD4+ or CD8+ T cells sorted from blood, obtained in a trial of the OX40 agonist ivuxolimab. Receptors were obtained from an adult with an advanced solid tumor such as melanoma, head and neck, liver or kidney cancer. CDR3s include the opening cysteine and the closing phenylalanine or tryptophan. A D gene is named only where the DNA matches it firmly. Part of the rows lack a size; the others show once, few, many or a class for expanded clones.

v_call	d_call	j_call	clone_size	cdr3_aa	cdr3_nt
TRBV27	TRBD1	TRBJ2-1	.	CASSLQGVGYEQFF	TGTGCCAGCAGTTTACAGGGGGTTGGGTATGAGCAGTTCTTC
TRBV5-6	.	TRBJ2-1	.	CASSFDFASYNEQFF	TGTGCCAGCAGCTTCGACTTTGCCAGCTACAATGAGCAGTTCTTC
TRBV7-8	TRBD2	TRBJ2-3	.	CASSLILAGGPNTDTQYF	TGTGCCAGCAGCTTGATCCTAGCGGGGGGTCCAAACACAGATACGCAGTATTTT
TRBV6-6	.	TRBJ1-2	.	CASSRQESYGYTF	TGTGCCAGCAGCCGACAGGAGAGCTATGGCTACACCTTC
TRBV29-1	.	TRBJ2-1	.	CSVNLEDEQFF	TGCAGCGTTAATTTGGAGGATGAGCAGTTCTTC
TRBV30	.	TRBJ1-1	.	CAWSPSGQEAFF	TGTGCCTGGAGTCCCTCCGGACAGGAAGCTTTCTTT
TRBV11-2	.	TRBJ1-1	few	CASSEGTEAFF	TGTGCCAGCAGCGAAGGCACTGAAGCTTTCTTT
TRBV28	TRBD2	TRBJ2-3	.	CASSAKPGLAAVDTQYF	TGTGCCAGCAGTGCCAAGCCGGGACTAGCGGCTGTAGATACGCAGTATTTT
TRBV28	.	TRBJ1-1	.	CASSLEGPTFF	TGTGCCAGCAGTTTAGAGGGTCCGACTTTCTTT
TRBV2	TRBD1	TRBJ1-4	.	CASSARDRGNEKLFF	TGTGCCAGCAGTGCGCGCGACAGGGGGAATGAAAAACTGTTTTTT
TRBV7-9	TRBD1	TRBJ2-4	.	CASSLGGQAGKNIQYF	TGTGCCAGCAGCCTAGGAGGACAGGCTGGGAAAAACATTCAGTACTTC
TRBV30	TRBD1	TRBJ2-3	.	CAWSVGTGARDTQYF	TGTGCCTGGAGTGTAGGGACAGGGGCTAGGGATACGCAGTATTTT
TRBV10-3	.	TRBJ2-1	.	CAISKDFEQFF	TGTGCCATCAGTAAAGACTTTGAGCAGTTCTTC
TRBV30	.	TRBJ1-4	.	CAHSGGLFEKLFF	TGTGCCCATTCGGGGGGCCTGTTTGAAAAACTGTTTTTT
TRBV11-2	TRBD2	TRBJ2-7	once	CASSGTSGAYEQYF	TGTGCCAGCAGCGGGACTAGCGGGGCTTACGAGCAGTACTTC
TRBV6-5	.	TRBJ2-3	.	CASSLLASPDTQYF	TGTGCCAGCAGCCTTCTAGCGAGTCCAGATACGCAGTATTTT
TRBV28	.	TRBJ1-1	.	CASSLEAEYRTEAFF	TGTGCCAGCAGTTTAGAGGCGGAATATCGGACTGAAGCTTTCTTT
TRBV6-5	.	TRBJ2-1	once	CASSLKGQLTYNEQFF	TGTGCCAGCAGTTTAAAAGGACAGCTGACCTACAATGAGCAGTTCTTC
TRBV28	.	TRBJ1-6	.	CASSLQGRALMDSPLHF	TGTGCCAGCAGTTTACAGGGTCGGGCATTGATGGATTCACCCCTCCACTTT
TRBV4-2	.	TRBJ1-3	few	CASSQEGNTIYF	TGTGCCAGCAGCCAAGAGGGAAACACCATATATTTT
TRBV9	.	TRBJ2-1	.	CASSVGAGLYNEQFF	TGTGCCAGCAGCGTAGGGGCAGGACTGTACAATGAGCAGTTCTTC
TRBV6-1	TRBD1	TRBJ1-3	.	CASSERDRASGNTIYF	TGTGCCAGCAGTGAGCGGGACAGGGCCTCTGGAAACACCATATATTTT
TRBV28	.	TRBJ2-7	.	CASIDSDGAYEQYF	TGTGCCAGCATAGACTCGGACGGCGCCTACGAGCAGTACTTC
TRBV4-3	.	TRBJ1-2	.	CASSPGVGYGYTF	TGCGCCAGCAGCCCAGGGGTTGGCTATGGCTACACCTTC
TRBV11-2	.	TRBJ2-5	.	CASNRDPQEETQYF	TGTGCCAGCAACAGGGACCCCCAAGAAGAGACCCAGTACTTC
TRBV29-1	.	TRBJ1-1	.	CSVDRGNTEAFF	TGCAGCGTTGACAGGGGAAACACTGAAGCTTTCTTT
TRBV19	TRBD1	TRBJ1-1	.	CASSSTGGVSHTEAFF	TGTGCCAGTAGTTCAACAGGGGGCGTAAGCCACACTGAAGCTTTCTTT
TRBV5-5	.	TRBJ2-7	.	CASSIGAGSWAYEQYF	TGTGCCAGCAGCATTGGGGCGGGAAGTTGGGCCTACGAGCAGTACTTC
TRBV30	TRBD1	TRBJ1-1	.	CAWGQGAWTEAFF	TGTGCCTGGGGACAGGGGGCTTGGACTGAAGCTTTCTTT
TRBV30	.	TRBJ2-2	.	CAWSSGGELFF	TGTGCCTGGAGCAGTGGCGGGGAGCTGTTTTTT
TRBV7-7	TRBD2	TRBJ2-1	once	CASSPAGGPIYNEQFF	TGTGCTAGCAGCCCAGCGGGAGGGCCTATATACAATGAGCAGTTCTTC
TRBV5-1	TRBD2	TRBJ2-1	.	CASRLGLAAYNEQFF	TGCGCCAGCAGGTTGGGACTAGCGGCTTACAATGAGCAGTTCTTC
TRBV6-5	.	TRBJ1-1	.	CASSYPLRGGSTEAFF	TGTGCCAGCAGTTACCCGCTCAGGGGTGGGAGTACTGAAGCTTTCTTT
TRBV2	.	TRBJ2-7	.	CASSEMAPWGFSYREQYF	TGTGCCAGCAGTGAAATGGCTCCCTGGGGTTTCTCTTATAGGGAGCAGTACTTC
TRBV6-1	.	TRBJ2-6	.	CASRRRGTGANVLTF	TGTGCCAGCAGGAGGAGGGGTACTGGGGCCAACGTCCTGACTTTC
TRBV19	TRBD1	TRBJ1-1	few	CASRRTGDTEAFF	TGTGCCAGTAGACGGACAGGGGACACTGAAGCTTTCTTT
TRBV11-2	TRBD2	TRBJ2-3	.	CASSALAGEGADTQYF	TGTGCCAGCAGCGCCTTAGCGGGGGAGGGAGCAGATACGCAGTATTTT
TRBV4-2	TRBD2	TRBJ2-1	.	CASSQTSGGGNEQFF	TGTGCCAGCAGCCAAACTAGCGGGGGTGGGAATGAGCAGTTCTTC
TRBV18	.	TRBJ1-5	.	CASSPPGKRGQPQHF	TGTGCCAGCTCACCACCGGGGAAAAGGGGTCAGCCCCAGCATTTT
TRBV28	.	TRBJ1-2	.	CASSRAGIIFKGANYGYTF	TGTGCCAGCAGTCGTGCGGGAATAATATTTAAGGGAGCTAACTATGGCTACACCTTC
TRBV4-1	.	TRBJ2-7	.	CASSQALDYEQYF	TGCGCCAGCAGCCAAGCCCTCGACTACGAGCAGTACTTC
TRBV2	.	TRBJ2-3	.	CASSEASGTDTQYF	TGTGCCAGCAGTGAAGCGTCCGGCACAGATACGCAGTATTTT
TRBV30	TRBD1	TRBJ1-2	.	CAWSDGQGAGYTF	TGTGCCTGGAGTGACGGACAGGGGGCCGGCTACACCTTC
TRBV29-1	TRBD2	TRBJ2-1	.	CSVGRPGLAGLNEQFF	TGCAGCGTTGGGCGTCCGGGACTAGCGGGGTTAAATGAGCAGTTCTTC
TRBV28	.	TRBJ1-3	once	CASSLQIALNTIYF	TGTGCCAGCAGTTTACAGATAGCGCTAAACACCATATATTTT
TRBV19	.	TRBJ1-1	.	CASKRGREAFF	TGTGCCAGTAAGCGGGGCCGTGAAGCTTTCTTT
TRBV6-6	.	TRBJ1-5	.	CASRPETGIVNQPQHF	TGTGCCAGCAGGCCCGAAACAGGGATCGTTAATCAGCCCCAGCATTTT
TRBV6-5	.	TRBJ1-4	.	CASSYNWGGANEKLFF	TGTGCCAGCAGTTATAACTGGGGGGGGGCTAATGAAAAACTGTTTTTT
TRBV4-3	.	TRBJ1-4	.	CASSQKPGAATNEKLFF	TGCGCCAGCAGCCAAAAACCAGGGGCGGCAACTAATGAAAAACTGTTTTTT
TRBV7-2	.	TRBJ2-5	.	CASSLGLLSPDAQYF	TGTGCCAGCAGCTTAGGACTTTTAAGTCCAGATGCCCAGTACTTC
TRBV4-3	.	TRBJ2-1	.	CASSPARVRNEQFF	TGCGCCAGCAGCCCCGCCCGGGTTCGGAATGAGCAGTTCTTC
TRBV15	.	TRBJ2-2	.	CATSSAPQGINTGELFF	TGTGCCACCAGCAGTGCCCCGCAGGGGATTAACACCGGGGAGCTGTTTTTT
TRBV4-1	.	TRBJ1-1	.	CASSQDRTNTEAFF	TGCGCCAGCAGCCAAGATAGAACAAACACTGAAGCTTTCTTT
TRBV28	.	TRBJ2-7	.	CASSLLAETYEQYF	TGTGCCAGCAGTTTATTAGCGGAAACCTACGAGCAGTACTTC
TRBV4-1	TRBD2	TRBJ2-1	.	CASSQVTGGYNEQFF	TGCGCCAGCAGCCAAGTTACGGGAGGCTACAATGAGCAGTTCTTC
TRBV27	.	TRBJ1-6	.	CASSYDRLSPLHF	TGTGCCAGCAGTTATGACAGACTCTCACCCCTCCACTTT
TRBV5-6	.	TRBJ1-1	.	CASRFWGASVPAFF	TGTGCCAGCAGGTTTTGGGGAGCGTCGGTACCGGCTTTCTTT
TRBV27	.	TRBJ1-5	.	CASSLGANQPQHF	TGTGCCAGCAGTTTGGGGGCGAATCAGCCCCAGCATTTT
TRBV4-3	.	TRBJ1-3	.	CASSQGSEGIGNTIYF	TGCGCCAGCAGCCAAGGTTCCGAGGGAATCGGGAACACCATATATTTT